What follows are 28 T cell receptor beta chains derived from one specimen sequenced in a study of blood T cell repertoires in COVID-19. Clones were read by immunoSEQ multiplex PCR, and TCRdb kept only the in-frame ones, dropping some. Of about 50,000 clones in the sample, around 85% were seen once. Sequencing was done on a sample of peripheral blood. The receptors originated from a human donor in a cohort sampled during active COVID-19.

This chain joins TRBV5-1 and TRBJ2-7; D gene ambiguous. Germline CDR1 reads SGHRS; CDR2 reads YFSETQ. The V and J ends lost 0 bases and 0 bases respectively, with 10 bases between them. This CDR3 has 15 residues. CDR3 in amino acids: CASSLDGSGSYEQYF. CDR3 coding DNA: TGCGCCAGCAGCTTGGACGGCTCGGGCTCCTACGAGCAGTACTTC.

In DNA, the CDR3 is TGTGCCAGCAGTTCCGCGGGGATGGACACTGAAGCTTTCTTT. It specifies CASSSAGMDTEAFF. The gene calls are TRBV28 and TRBJ1-1; D gene unclear. V dropped 4 bases and J dropped 3 bases, with 12 bases sitting between them. CDR1 MDHEN and CDR2 SYDVKM come from the germline V gene. There are 14 residues in the CDR3.

J is TRBJ2-3 and V is TRBV6-5, with 10 nucleotides matching TRBD1. Germline assignment: CDR1 MNHEY and CDR2 SVGAGI. Losses at the gene ends were 6 bases for V and 3 bases for J; bases not matched to a gene: 3. This CDR3 region has 14 residues. As DNA, the CDR3 is TGTGCCAGCAGAGAGGGACAGGGGACAGATACGCAGTATTTT. Translated, it gives CASREGQGTDTQYF.

V gene TRBV5-4 combines with J gene TRBJ1-1; D gene uncertain. Trimming left V 3 bases short and J 0 bases short, with 12 bases between. This CDR3 has 15 amino acids. Looked up from germline, CDR1 is SGHNT and CDR2 is YYREEE (reference sequence). The CDR3 coding sequence is TGTGCCAGCAGCTCTAATCCGGGGATGAACACTGAAGCTTTCTTT. As protein: CASSSNPGMNTEAFF.

There are many counts of this clone. The genes are TRBV29-1 and TRBJ2-2; 8 positions agree with TRBD1. V trimming: 7 bases; J trimming: 6 bases; junction bases outside the gene matches: 10. The CDR3 loop spans 14 amino acids. CDR1 SQVTM and CDR2 ANQGSEA come from the germline V gene. The CDR3 loop reads CSASGQVEAGELFF. Here the CDR3 DNA reads TGCAGCGCCTCGGGACAGGTCGAGGCCGGGGAGCTGTTTTTT.

This rearrangement joins TRBV7-2 to TRBJ2-2, with D perhaps matching TRBD2 (5 bases). Between the trimmed V and J ends, which lost 5 bases and 2 bases, there was a span of 12 bases. The CDR3 contains 15 residues. CDR1 SGHTA and CDR2 FQGNSA come from the germline V gene. The CDR3 DNA sequence: TGTGCCAGCAGCCGGGGAACAGCAAACACCGGGGAGCTGTTTTTT. Protein product: CASSRGTANTGELFF.

This sequence joins TRBV11-1 and TRBJ2-1; tentatively, D is TRBD2 (6 bases). With 0 bases removed from V and 8 bases from J, the gap between germline ends came to 20 bases. The germline gives CDR1 SGHAT, CDR2 FQDESV (reference sequence). There are 17 residues in the CDR3. CDR3 sequence reads: CASSLAGGPTGTYEQFF. CDR3 coding DNA: TGTGCCAGCAGCTTAGCGGGAGGCCCGACGGGGACCTATGAGCAGTTCTTC. The complete variable domain, with remaining parts taken from reference TRBV11-1 and TRBJ2-1, reads EAEVAQSPRYKITEKSQAVAFWCDPISGHATLYWYRQILGQGPELLVQFQDESVVDDSQLPKDRFSAERLKGVDSTLKIQPAELGDSAMYLCASSLAGGPTGTYEQFFGPGTRLTVL.

The V and J genes are TRBV23-1 and TRBJ2-3; 11 bases are shared with TRBD2. TRBV23-1 falls under the ORF class, with uncertain function. The CDR3 loop spans 18 amino acids. J lost 3 bases, V lost 8 bases, and 16 bases had no gene match. This CDR3 is CASLSRASGRYETDTQYF. The CDR3 DNA follows: TGCGCCAGCCTCTCTCGGGCTAGCGGGAGGTATGAGACAGATACGCAGTATTTT.

The chain is built from TRBV24-1 and TRBJ1-5; 12 positions match TRBD1. The CDR3 has 18 amino acids. From germline, CDR1 is KGHDR and CDR2 SFDVKD. Unmatched junction bases numbered 11, after V lost 2 bases and J lost 7 bases. The CDR3 region is CATSDWDRGPQGGQPQHF. CDR3 nucleotide sequence: TGTGCCACCAGTGATTGGGACAGGGGGCCGCAAGGGGGCCAGCCCCAGCATTTT.

The rearrangement links TRBV29-1 to TRBJ1-1; D is uncertain. This CDR3 has 9 residues. The V and J ends lost 0 bases and 11 bases respectively, with 4 bases between them. Germline CDR1 is SQVTM and CDR2 is ANQGSEA. The CDR3 DNA reads as TGCAGCGTTGAAGATTCGGCTTTCTTT. It yields the protein CSVEDSAFF.

The chain links TRBV9 to TRBJ2-1; D unresolved. V dropped 1 base and J dropped 6 bases, with 8 bases sitting between them. The germline V gene has CDR1 SGDLS and CDR2 YYNGEE. This CDR3 comprises 13 residues. The CDR3 DNA reads TGTGCCAGCAGCGTATCAACCGGCAATGAGCAGTTCTTC. This gives the protein CASSVSTGNEQFF.

In its sample, this clone was seen a few times. The gene calls are TRBV9 and TRBJ2-7; 7 bases are a match to TRBD1. This CDR3 is 16 amino acids long. The V gene end was trimmed by 0 bases and the J gene end by 1 base; junction bases not matched to a gene: 7. Germline V CDR1 and CDR2: SGDLS, YYNGEE. Written as DNA, the CDR3 is TGTGCCAGCAGCGTAGTTAGGGGGCAGGGGTCCTACGAGCAGTACTTC. Its protein product is CASSVVRGQGSYEQYF.

J is TRBJ2-3 and V is TRBV7-6, with a weak D call TRBD1 (5 bases). CDR1 and CDR2 from the germline V gene are SGHVS and FNYEAQ. This CDR3 has 14 amino acids. Trimming cost V 1 base and J 6 bases, with 11 bases left between them. CDR3 bases: TGTGCCAGCAGCTTAGGGCAGGGCCTGGATACGCAGTATTTT. This encodes CASSLGQGLDTQYF.

The chain combines TRBV5-1 with TRBJ1-3; D is perhaps TRBD1 (6 bases). Trimming took off 4 bases at V and 0 bases at J, with 11 bases between the two ends. The CDR3 consists of 15 residues. CDR1 and CDR2 from the germline V gene are SGHRS and YFSETQ. The CDR3 coding sequence is TGCGCCAGCAGCCTCAGGGGAGCCTCTGGAAACACCATATATTTT. Translated, it gives CASSLRGASGNTIYF.

The chain carries TRBV6-2 or TRBV6-3 and TRBJ2-5, with TRBD2 matching over 14 bases. The CDR3 sequence is 18 residues long. With V trimmed by 4 bases and J by 6 bases, 13 bases remained unmatched. Germline CDR1 is MNHEY and CDR2 is SVGEGT. The CDR3 loop is CASSFAGTSGSLEKTQYF. The CDR3 bases are TGTGCCAGCAGTTTCGCCGGGACTAGCGGGAGCTTGGAGAAGACCCAGTACTTC.

This clone was recorded only once. This CDR3 is CASSFSVSYEQYF. The DNA for the CDR3 is TGTGCCAGCAGTTTTTCGGTATCCTACGAGCAGTACTTC. This chain connects TRBV27 to TRBJ2-7; D is undetermined. The V gene's germline CDR1 is MNHEY and CDR2 SMNVEV (reference sequence). V lost 3 bases and J lost 1, with 7 bases in between. This CDR3 is built from 13 residues.

V is TRBV7-9 and J is TRBJ2-5, with TRBD2 matching over 9 bases. Germline assignment: CDR1 SEHNR and CDR2 FQNEAQ (reference sequence). The CDR3 contains 15 residues. V lost 3 bases, J lost 4 bases, and 6 bases stayed unmatched. The CDR3 coding sequence is TGTGCCAGCAGCTTTACCGGGACTAGCTTAGAGACCCAGTACTTC. Protein: CASSFTGTSLETQYF.

The chain links TRBV7-9 to TRBJ1-4; 9 bases agree with TRBD1. This CDR3 comprises 15 residues. Germline CDR1 and CDR2: SEHNR and FQNEAQ (reference sequence). After removal of 5 bases from V and 7 bases from J, the junction contained 8 bases not matched to a gene. CDR3 protein: CASSGGTGSREKLFF. The CDR3 DNA is TGTGCCAGCAGCGGAGGGACAGGGTCGCGTGAAAAACTGTTTTTT.

The chain recombines TRBV6-6 with TRBJ2-2; D uncertain. Germline CDR1 MNHNY, CDR2 SVGAGI (reference sequence). The V gene lost 4 bases and the J gene lost 0 bases, with 9 bases spanning the gap. The CDR3 consists of 15 residues. The CDR3 sequence: CASSLTSTNTGELFF. The CDR3 nucleotides are TGTGCCAGCAGTTTGACATCAACGAACACCGGGGAGCTGTTTTTT.

The CDR3 DNA follows: TGTGCCAGTAGCCTAGCGGATCAAGAGACCCAGTACTTC. Translating it yields CASSLADQETQYF. The V and J genes are TRBV19 and TRBJ2-5; 7 bases map to TRBD2. The CDR3 extends over 13 amino acids. V was clipped by 6 bases and J by 2 bases; unmatched bases: 3. Germline CDR1 and CDR2: LNHDA and SQIVND (reference sequence).

This clone appeared once. The chain uses TRBV6-5 and TRBJ1-2; the match to TRBD1 covers 10 bases. Trimming removed 8 bases from V and 4 bases from J; junction bases left unmatched: 4. Germline-derived CDR1 and CDR2 are MNHEY and SVGAGI. The CDR3 sequence is 13 residues long. CDR3 in DNA: TGTGCCAGCCGGGACAGGGGCGGCTATGGCTACACCTTC. It translates to CASRDRGGYGYTF.

The rearrangement links TRBV10-3 to TRBJ2-1; tentatively, D is TRBD2 (7 bases). V lost 2 bases and J lost 16, with 12 bases in between. Looked up from germline, CDR1 is ENHRY and CDR2 is SYGVKD. CDR3 length equals 11 residues. The DNA of the CDR3 is TGTGCCATCAGTGAGGGGGGGGGCGAATTCTTC. It yields the protein CAISEGGGEFF.

J is TRBJ1-5 and V is TRBV19, with D perhaps TRBD1 (6 bases). The CDR3 consists of 15 residues. Germline CDR1 reads LNHDA; CDR2 reads SQIVND (reference sequence). V was pared by 3 bases and J by 3 bases, with 12 bases between. The CDR3 loop reads CASSIQGNNNQPQHF. CDR3 in DNA: TGTGCCAGTAGTATCCAGGGGAACAACAATCAGCCCCAGCATTTT.

The CDR3 loop reads CASSATVSNYGYTF. In nucleotides, the CDR3 is TGTGCCAGCTCAGCGACAGTTTCTAACTATGGCTACACCTTC. The rearrangement links TRBV18 to TRBJ1-2; possible D gene TRBD1, 5 bases. V lost 5 bases and J lost 0, with 10 bases in between. Germline-derived CDR1 and CDR2 are KGHSH and LQKENI. The CDR3 covers 14 residues.

The gene calls are TRBV18 and TRBJ1-1; D gene ambiguous. The germline V and J ends were trimmed by 1 base and 6 bases, with 12 bases remaining between them. Germline CDR1 and CDR2: KGHSH and LQKENI. This CDR3 has 14 residues. As DNA, the CDR3 is TGTGCCAGCTCACCACTGCGGGGAAGGTCTGAAGCTTTCTTT. Translation gives CASSPLRGRSEAFF.

The J gene is TRBJ2-7, the V gene TRBV5-6; TRBD2 matches at 13 bases. Germline trimming cut 1 base from V and 5 bases from J; bases unmatched to any gene: 6. Per the germline V gene, CDR1 is SGHDT and CDR2 is YYEEEE. The CDR3 spans 16 residues. CDR3 sequence reads: CASSLRTSGSANEQYF. CDR3 nucleotides: TGTGCCAGCAGCTTGAGGACTAGCGGGAGTGCCAACGAGCAGTACTTC.

This chain links TRBV7-3 with TRBJ2-1; D might be TRBD2 (6 bases). Germline CDR1 and CDR2: SGHTA and FQGTGA. The length of the CDR3 is 15 residues. V shed 5 bases and J shed 0 bases, with 11 bases lying between them. The DNA of the CDR3 is TGTGCCAGCAGCCCTAGCGTGTACTCCTACAATGAGCAGTTCTTC. It codes for CASSPSVYSYNEQFF.

The chain has TRBV27 and TRBJ1-1; D gene uncertain. Germline CDR1 and CDR2: MNHEY and SMNVEV (reference sequence). This CDR3 spans 14 amino acids. Trimming removed 4 bases from V and 6 bases from J, with 15 bases in between. CDR3 sequence (DNA): TGTGCCAGCAGTTCCTGGTCCCTAGACGCTGAAGCTTTCTTT. Translating gives CASSSWSLDAEAFF.